The entry below gives a single T cell receptor (beta chain) sequence along with its context. The antigen remains unidentified. J lost 4 bases, V lost 4 bases, and 12 bases had no gene match. Germline V gene lookup returns CDR1 SGHRS and CDR2 YFSETQ. CDR3 size: 17 residues. This table comes from immunoSEQ multiplex PCR, and its TCRdb copy is limited to in-frame clones, with some not included. This table holds 110,000 to 150,000 clones, approximately 85% found once. This sample is drawn from a study of T cell responses to AZD1222 COVID-19 vaccine. General study points: Sampled repertoires all dated from after the peak T cell response. Just 5 to 7 AZD1222 recipients were seropositive at baseline. Donors skewed white British and female; clonal diversity was possibly underestimated. Increased Spike-specific TCR breadth and depth were observed after two AZD1222 doses.

The source was peripheral blood, collected on day 0 of AZD1222 vaccination. The receptor's source is an adult in good health. The rearrangement uses TRBV5-1 and TRBJ2-1, with TRBD2 matching over 9 bases. The CDR3 DNA sequence: TGCGCCAGCAGCCAGCGTAGCGGCGGGAGGGCATACAATGAGCAGTTCTTC. It specifies CASSQRSGGRAYNEQFF.